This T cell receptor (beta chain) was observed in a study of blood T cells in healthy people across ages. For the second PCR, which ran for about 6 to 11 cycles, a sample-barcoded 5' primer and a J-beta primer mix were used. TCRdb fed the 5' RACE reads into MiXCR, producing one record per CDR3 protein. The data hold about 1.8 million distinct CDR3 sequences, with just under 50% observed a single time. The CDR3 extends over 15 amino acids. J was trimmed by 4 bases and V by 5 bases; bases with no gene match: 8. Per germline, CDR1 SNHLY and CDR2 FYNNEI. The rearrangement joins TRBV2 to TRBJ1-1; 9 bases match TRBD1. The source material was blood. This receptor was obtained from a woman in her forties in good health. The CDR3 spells CASSLQGAAGTEAFF. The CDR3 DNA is TGTGCCAGCAGTTTACAGGGGGCGGCAGGCACTGAAGCTTTCTTT. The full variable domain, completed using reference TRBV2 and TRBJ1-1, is EPEVTQTPSHQVTQMGQEVILRCVPISNHLYFYWYRQILGQKVEFLVSFYNNEISEKSEIFDDQFSVERPDGSNFTLKIRSTKLEDSAMYFCASSLQGAAGTEAFFGQGTRLTVV.